The rows below give T cell receptor beta chains drawn from one sample of a study of radiotherapy plus CTLA-4 blockade in lung cancer. Measured with immunoSEQ multiplex PCR; TCRdb has only the in-frame clones, and not every one. Of over 30,000 clones in the sample, 79% were seen once. This material consisted of peripheral blood, taken from a patient treated with radiotherapy plus ipilimumab. All receptors come from a human donor with non-small cell lung cancer that progressed on radiotherapy plus ipilimumab. CDR3s include the opening cysteine and the closing phenylalanine or tryptophan. D genes are given only for firm matches. Clone size is shown for a subset of rows, as once, few, many or a class of expanded clone.

clone_size	d_call	v_call	j_call	cdr3_nt	cdr3_aa
few	TRBD2	TRBV4-1	TRBJ2-1	TGCGCCAGCAGCCAAGATGACGGGGGGGTTTACAATGAGCAGTTCTTC	CASSQDDGGVYNEQFF
NA	NA	TRBV13	TRBJ2-6	TGTGCCAGCAGAGGCTCTAGAGTACAAAGTCGGGCCAACGTCCTGACTTTC	CASRGSRVQSRANVLTF
NA	TRBD2	TRBV29-1	TRBJ2-5	TGCAGCGTGGGGGCCGTTCGGGGGGGAGAGACCCAGTACTTC	CSVGAVRGGETQYF
NA	TRBD2	TRBV7-2	TRBJ2-3	TGTGCCAGCAGCTTAGCCCTTAGCGGGGGTGCAGATACGCAGTATTTT	CASSLALSGGADTQYF
NA	TRBD1	TRBV6-5	TRBJ1-5	TGTGCCAGCAGTATCGGGACAGCCCCCAATCAGCCCCAGCATTTT	CASSIGTAPNQPQHF
NA	TRBD1	TRBV27	TRBJ1-1	TGTGCCAGCAGTTTATTTTCGAGGGGGCGGGGACCTGAAGCTTTCTTT	CASSLFSRGRGPEAFF
NA	TRBD1	TRBV9	TRBJ1-2	TGTGCCAGCAGCGCAACTACAGGGGGAGGAGGCTACACCTTC	CASSATTGGGGYTF
few	TRBD1	TRBV4-1	TRBJ1-4	TGCGCCAGCAGCGCTCAGGGGGCGAGAGAAAAACTGTTTTTT	CASSAQGAREKLFF
NA	TRBD2	TRBV6-4	TRBJ2-2	TGTGCCAGCAGTGACTCCCCGTTGCGGGGGGGCGACACCGGGGAGCTGTTTTTT	CASSDSPLRGGDTGELFF
NA	NA	TRBV2	TRBJ1-2	TGTGCCAGCTCAAAACAGCTCTATGGCTACACCTTC	CASSKQLYGYTF
NA	TRBD2	TRBV7-9	TRBJ2-1	TGTGCCAGCAGCTTACCGGGGGGGCCAAATGAGCAGTTCTTC	CASSLPGGPNEQFF
once	NA	TRBV2	TRBJ1-2	TGTGCCAGCAGTATTATGGACAGCGAGTATGGCTACACCTTC	CASSIMDSEYGYTF
NA	NA	TRBV5-6	TRBJ1-1	TGTGCCAGCAGCTTGAGAGCAGGAGGGGCTGAAGCTTTCTTT	CASSLRAGGAEAFF
NA	NA	TRBV2	TRBJ1-1	TGTGCCAGCAGGGACAGATCACACACTGAAGCTTTCTTT	CASRDRSHTEAFF
NA	NA	TRBV29-1	TRBJ1-1	TGCAGCGTTGTTTATTGGTCTAAGGTCAGGGGAATTTACACCACTGAAGCTTTCTTT	CSVVYWSKVRGIYTTEAFF
once	NA	TRBV19	TRBJ2-7	TGTGCCAGTAGTATGTCAGGGGGGCGTACCTACGAGCAGTACTTC	CASSMSGGRTYEQYF
NA	TRBD2	TRBV5-1	TRBJ2-4	TGCGCCAGCAGCCCGGGGGTGGGACTAGCGAGGAACATTCAGTACTTC	CASSPGVGLARNIQYF
many	TRBD2	TRBV13	TRBJ2-7	TGTGCCAGCAGCACCACTAGCGGGGCCTCCTACGAGCAGTACTTC	CASSTTSGASYEQYF
NA	TRBD2	TRBV4-1	TRBJ2-1	TGCGCCAGCAGCCAAGACTGGGGGACTACCTACAATGAGCAGTTCTTC	CASSQDWGTTYNEQFF
NA	TRBD2	TRBV7-2	TRBJ2-3	TGTGCCAGCAGGGGGACTAGCGGGGGGTTCACAGATACGCAGTATTTT	CASRGTSGGFTDTQYF
NA	NA	TRBV7-9	TRBJ1-1	TGTGCCAGCAGCCCGGGACAGAACACTGAAGCTTTCTTT	CASSPGQNTEAFF
NA	TRBD1	TRBV7-2	TRBJ1-3	TGTGCCAGCAGCTTAGCAGGGGGCGGCTCTGGAAACACCATATATTTT	CASSLAGGGSGNTIYF
NA	NA	TRBV5-1	TRBJ1-2	TGCGCCAGCAGCGGATCTCAGGGAAATGGCTACACCTTC	CASSGSQGNGYTF
NA	NA	TRBV7-3	TRBJ2-3	TGTGCCAGCAGCTTAGGTGGCCTGGCAGATACGCAGTATTTT	CASSLGGLADTQYF
NA	NA	TRBV7-9	TRBJ1-1	TGTGCCAGCAGCCTAGGAGAGTCGAACACTGAAGCTTTCTTT	CASSLGESNTEAFF
NA	TRBD2	TRBV25-1	TRBJ2-5	TGTGCCAGCAGTGAAGGGACTAGCGGGGGCCAACAAGAGACCCAGTACTTC	CASSEGTSGGQQETQYF
NA	NA	TRBV2	TRBJ2-5	TGTGCCAGCAGTGAAGGGCTGGCCCAGTACTTC	CASSEGLAQYF
NA	NA	TRBV6-4	TRBJ2-1	TGTGCCAGCAGTGACGGACCTAAGGGGTTATTCTTC	CASSDGPKGLFF
NA	NA	TRBV7-2	TRBJ1-2	TGTGCCAGCAGCCGTGAGGGAAGCTATGGCTACACCTTC	CASSREGSYGYTF
NA	TRBD2	TRBV5-4	TRBJ2-3	TGTGCCAGCAGCGGATCGATAGCGGGGGGATCCACAGATACGCAGTATTTT	CASSGSIAGGSTDTQYF